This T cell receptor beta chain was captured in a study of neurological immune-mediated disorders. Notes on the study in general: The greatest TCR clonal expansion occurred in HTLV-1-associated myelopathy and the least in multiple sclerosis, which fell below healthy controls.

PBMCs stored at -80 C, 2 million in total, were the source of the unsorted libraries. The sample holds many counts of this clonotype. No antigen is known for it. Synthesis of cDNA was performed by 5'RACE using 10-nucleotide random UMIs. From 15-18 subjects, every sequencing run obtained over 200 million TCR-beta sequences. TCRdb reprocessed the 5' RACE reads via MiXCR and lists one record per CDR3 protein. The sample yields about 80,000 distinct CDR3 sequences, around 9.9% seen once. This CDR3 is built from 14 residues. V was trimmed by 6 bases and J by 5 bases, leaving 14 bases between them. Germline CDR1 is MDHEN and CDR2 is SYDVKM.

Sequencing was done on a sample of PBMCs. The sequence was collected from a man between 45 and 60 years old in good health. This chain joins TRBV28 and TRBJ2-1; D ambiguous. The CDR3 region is CASRIRLQDNEQFF. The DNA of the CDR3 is TGTGCCAGCAGAATACGGTTGCAGGACAATGAGCAGTTCTTC.